Below are 30 T cell receptor beta chains sequenced from a single sample in a study of neoadjuvant anti-PD-1 for oral cavity cancer. Generated by immunoSEQ multiplex PCR, the TCRdb table keeps only in-frame clones and is missing some. The table includes about 16,000 clones, roughly 62% detected once. The material sequenced was PBMCs, taken before nivolumab (anti-PD-1) treatment. The source of these receptors is a person aged 35-80 years with oral cavity squamous cell carcinoma.

This chain connects TRBV19 to TRBJ2-6; D unclear. The CDR3 sequence is 12 residues long. Germline CDR1 reads LNHDA; CDR2 reads SQIVND (reference sequence). Deletions cut 6 bases from V and 13 bases from J, with 13 bases between. DNA for the CDR3: TGTGCCAGTAGAACCGACCGAATGGTCCTGACTTTC. It codes for CASRTDRMVLTF.

The chain uses TRBV11-2 and TRBJ2-7, with 8 bases matching TRBD1. Germline loops: CDR1 SGHAT, CDR2 FQNNGV. This CDR3 region has 13 residues. The V gene end was trimmed by 4 bases and the J gene end by 6 bases; junction bases not matched to a gene: 5. This CDR3 is CASSSTGVGEQYF. CDR3 DNA sequence: TGTGCCAGCAGCTCGACAGGGGTTGGCGAGCAGTACTTC.

The chain's CDR3 is CASSSPTLAGVINEQFF. Here the CDR3 DNA reads TGTGCCAGCAGCTCCCCCACACTAGCGGGAGTCATCAATGAGCAGTTCTTC. This sequence joins TRBV13 and TRBJ2-1, with 11 bases that match TRBD2. This CDR3 spans 17 amino acids. V shed 4 bases, J shed 6 bases, and the junction held 11 bases outside the gene matches. CDR1 is PRHDT and CDR2 is FYEKMQ in the germline V gene (reference sequence).

Turning to this clone: A junction boundary mismatches the germline segment, possibly from a read error. This sequence joins TRBV7-7 and TRBJ2-1, with 16 bases matching TRBD2. Per germline, CDR1 SSHAT and CDR2 FNYEAQ (reference sequence). The CDR3 totals 16 residues. The CDR3 DNA follows: TGTGCTAGCAGCAACACCGGGACTAGCGGGGGGGATGAGCAGTTCTTC. Translating it yields CASSNTGTSGGDEQFF.

This clone was detected only a few times. The V and J genes are TRBV2 and TRBJ2-1; TRBD2 is a possible D gene (6 bases). V lost 6 bases and J lost 6, with 18 bases in between. Germline CDR1 and CDR2: SNHLY and FYNNEI. The CDR3 covers 15 residues. The CDR3 region is CASRGGWGEGNEQFF. CDR3 coding DNA: TGTGCCAGCAGGGGGGGATGGGGTGAGGGCAATGAGCAGTTCTTC. The full variable domain, rest sourced from reference TRBV2 and TRBJ2-1, is EPEVTQTPSHQVTQMGQEVILRCVPISNHLYFYWYRQILGQKVEFLVSFYNNEISEKSEIFDDQFSVERPDGSNFTLKIRSTKLEDSAMYFCASRGGWGEGNEQFFGPGTRLTVL.

The J gene is TRBJ1-2, the V gene TRBV6-1, with a possible D match to TRBD1 (5 bases). V lost 7 bases to trimming and J lost 7 bases, with 19 bases between them. The germline V gene encodes CDR1 MNHNS and CDR2 SASEGT. The CDR3 runs to 14 residues. The CDR3 DNA sequence: TGTGCCAGCACCCAACCGGGGCCAGTGGGTGGCTACACCTTC. The encoded protein is CASTQPGPVGGYTF.

This chain links TRBV10-1 with TRBJ2-1, with TRBD2 matching over 13 bases. V shed 3 bases and J 2 bases; nucleotides not matched to a gene: 4. Germline-derived CDR1 and CDR2 are WNHNN and SYGVQD (reference sequence). The CDR3 spans 17 residues. The CDR3 nucleotides read TGCGCCAGCAGTGATCTTGGACTAGCGGGAGCCTACAATGAGCAGTTCTTC. Translation gives CASSDLGLAGAYNEQFF.

The rearrangement links TRBV14 to TRBJ2-7; 9 nucleotides line up with TRBD1. Germline CDR1 is SGHDN and CDR2 is FVKESK. V lost 4 bases to trimming and J lost 0 bases; unmatched junction nucleotides: 4. The CDR3 is 15 residues long. The CDR3 here is CASSLTGGLSYEQYF. The CDR3 region has the DNA TGTGCCAGCAGCCTAACAGGGGGCCTCTCCTACGAGCAGTACTTC.

This sequence joins TRBV10-3 and TRBJ2-7; 7 positions match TRBD1. This CDR3 has 14 amino acids. V was pared by 7 bases and J by 2 bases, with 8 bases of the junction left unmatched. Germline CDR1 ENHRY, CDR2 SYGVKD. The CDR3 reads CAIKDQGVTYEQYF. The CDR3 DNA reads TGTGCCATCAAAGATCAGGGGGTAACCTACGAGCAGTACTTC.

The chain carries TRBV30 and TRBJ2-7, with 11 bases that match TRBD1. Germline CDR1 GTSNPN, CDR2 SVGIG (reference sequence). The trim removed 3 bases at V and 2 bases at J, leaving 6 bases unmatched. This CDR3 has 15 amino acids. The CDR3 nucleotides read TGTGCCTGGAGCTACGGACAGGGGGCGCCCTACGAGCAGTACTTC. The encoded protein is CAWSYGQGAPYEQYF.

The chain employs TRBV5-4 and TRBJ2-7, with D tentatively TRBD1 (8 bases). V gave up 4 bases and J gave up 3 bases, with 17 bases separating them. Germline values: CDR1 SGHNT, CDR2 YYREEE (reference sequence). This CDR3 has 15 amino acids. This chain's CDR3 is CASSPVSGTGYEQYF. Here the CDR3 DNA reads TGTGCCAGCAGCCCCGTAAGCGGGACAGGCTACGAGCAGTACTTC.

In its sample, this clone was seen a few times. The gene calls are TRBV2 and TRBJ2-7; the match to TRBD1 covers 8 bases. Germline-derived CDR1 and CDR2 are SNHLY and FYNNEI. V was clipped by 7 bases and J by 0 bases; unmatched bases: 14. The length of the CDR3 is 17 residues. The CDR3 is CASTTDRESVVSYEQYF. In nucleotides, the CDR3 is TGTGCCAGCACTACGGACAGGGAAAGCGTGGTCTCCTACGAGCAGTACTTC.

This clone was seen more than once but under ten times. The rearrangement joins TRBV5-1 to TRBJ2-6; D might be TRBD1 or TRBD2, each matching 5 bases. Trimming shortened V by 4 bases and J by 1 base, and 12 bases separated the two germline ends. There are 16 residues in the CDR3. The V gene's germline CDR1 is SGHRS and CDR2 YFSETQ. CDR3 nucleotide sequence: TGCGCCAGCAGCCCCGCCGGGACGTCTGGGGCCAACGTCCTGACTTTC. It translates to CASSPAGTSGANVLTF. Complete variable domain (other parts from reference TRBV5-1 and TRBJ2-6): KAGVTQTPRYLIKTRGQQVTLSCSPISGHRSVSWYQQTPGQGLQFLFEYFSETQRNKGNFPGRFSGRQFSNSRSEMNVSTLELGDSALYLCASSPAGTSGANVLTFGAGSRLTVL.

The chain joins TRBV6-1 to TRBJ2-3; D not resolved. In germline, CDR1 is MNHNS, CDR2 SASEGT. Trimming cost V 3 bases and J 0 bases, with 10 bases left between them. The CDR3 length is 15 residues. CDR3 nucleotides: TGTGCCAGCAGTGAGGCGTATTCGAGCACAGATACGCAGTATTTT. This sequence encodes CASSEAYSSTDTQYF.

The V call is TRBV5-1, the J call TRBJ1-1; perhaps TRBD1 as D (5 bases). CDR1 is SGHRS, CDR2 YFSETQ, per germline. The CDR3 runs 15 residues. Trimming removed 4 bases at V and 1 base at J, with 14 bases between. DNA for the CDR3: TGCGCCAGCAGCCCGTGGGACCAAGGGAACACTGAAGCTTTCTTT. It codes for CASSPWDQGNTEAFF. Looking up the rest from reference TRBV5-1 and TRBJ1-1 gives the full variable domain: KAGVTQTPRYLIKTRGQQVTLSCSPISGHRSVSWYQQTPGQGLQFLFEYFSETQRNKGNFPGRFSGRQFSNSRSEMNVSTLELGDSALYLCASSPWDQGNTEAFFGQGTRLTVV.

This chain links TRBV30 with TRBJ2-5; 7 bases are a match to TRBD2. Germline loops: CDR1 GTSNPN, CDR2 SVGIG (reference sequence). The J segment lost 4 bases and the V segment lost 4 bases, leaving 9 bases of the junction unmatched. The CDR3 contains 14 residues. CDR3 DNA sequence: TGTGCCTGGACTTCGCGGGAGCGGCGAGAGACCCAGTACTTC. Protein sequence: CAWTSRERRETQYF.

The table lists this clone with a few counts. The chain links TRBV2 to TRBJ2-4; D call uncertain. Trimming took 8 bases from V and 0 from J, leaving 14 bases between them. The CDR3 has 15 residues. Germline V lookup: CDR1 SNHLY, CDR2 FYNNEI. The CDR3 bases are TGTGCCAGCCTCCCTAGGCGGCTAGCCAAAAACATTCAGTACTTC. This sequence encodes CASLPRRLAKNIQYF.

The chain recombines TRBV2 with TRBJ1-2; D not resolved. The V end lost 2 bases, the J end lost 5 bases, and 15 bases lay between the germline ends. The CDR3 consists of 15 residues. Germline CDR1 and CDR2: SNHLY and FYNNEI. CDR3 region: CASSEQRPTVYGYTF. The CDR3 DNA follows: TGTGCCAGCAGTGAACAAAGGCCGACTGTTTATGGCTACACCTTC.

The genes are TRBV6-1 and TRBJ2-1; possible D gene TRBD1, 5 bases. The V gene lost 1 base and the J gene lost 16 bases, with 17 bases spanning the gap. The CDR3 is made up of 13 amino acids. The germline gives CDR1 MNHNS, CDR2 SASEGT. CDR3 DNA sequence: TGTGCCAGCAGTGAAGGGACAACGAGTTTGTCATTCTTC. It is translated as CASSEGTTSLSFF.

The chain couples TRBV27 to TRBJ2-2; D is perhaps TRBD2 (5 bases). The CDR3 runs to 13 residues. V was cut by 5 bases and J by 5 bases, with 9 bases left in between. Germline CDR1 and CDR2: MNHEY and SMNVEV (reference sequence). The CDR3 nucleotides are TGTGCCAGCAGTATACTAGGGACCGGGGAGCTGTTTTTT. Translation: CASSILGTGELFF.

The chain employs TRBV2 and TRBJ2-2; 14 bases are shared with TRBD2. The CDR3 has 17 residues. The junction had 9 bases not matched to a gene; V was cut back by 7 bases and J by 5 bases. From germline, CDR1 is SNHLY and CDR2 FYNNEI. The CDR3 region has the DNA TGTGCCAGCACCCGACTAGCGGGAGGGCCCTCGACCGGGGAGCTGTTTTTT. This gives the protein CASTRLAGGPSTGELFF.

The genes are TRBV5-4 and TRBJ2-2; 7 bases line up with TRBD1. Looked up from germline, CDR1 is SGHNT and CDR2 is YYREEE (reference sequence). J gave up 2 bases and V 7 bases, and 5 bases lay outside the gene matches. The CDR3 totals 14 residues. The CDR3 nucleotides are TGTGCCAGCGGGACAGAGAGAAACACCGGGGAGCTGTTTTTT. This translates into CASGTERNTGELFF. The full variable domain, completed using reference TRBV5-4 and TRBJ2-2, is ETGVTQSPTHLIKTRGQQVTLRCSSQSGHNTVSWYQQALGQGPQFIFQYYREEENGRGNFPPRFSGLQFPNYSSELNVNALELDDSALYLCASGTERNTGELFFGEGSRLTVL.

The chain recombines TRBV21-1 with TRBJ2-1; TRBD2, the table's D call, was not compared with the DNA. TRBV21-1 is labeled a pseudogene. CDR3 size: 13 residues. The CDR3 coding sequence is TGTGCCAGCAGCAAAGGTACTCTATATGAGCAGTTCTTC. Translating gives CASSKGTLYEQFF.

This clone occurred a few times. This chain connects TRBV10-3 to TRBJ1-2; no clear D. Trimming removed 0 bases at V and 8 bases at J, with 7 bases between. In germline, CDR1 is ENHRY, CDR2 SYGVKD. This CDR3 region has 12 residues. The CDR3 nucleotides read TGTGCCATCAGTGAGTCCGTCCGGGGCTACACCTTC. It codes for CAISESVRGYTF.

The V gene is TRBV6-4, the J gene TRBJ2-7; D possibly corresponds to TRBD1 (5 bases). V was shortened by 10 bases and J by 2 bases, with 21 bases between the two germline ends. Germline V gene lookup returns CDR1 MRHNA and CDR2 SNTAGT. CDR3 size: 15 residues. The CDR3 here is CATRGASSRAYEQYF. The CDR3 DNA follows: TGTGCCACACGTGGGGCCAGCAGCCGGGCCTACGAGCAGTACTTC.

V and J are TRBV29-1 and TRBJ2-1, with 16 bases fitting TRBD2. There are 16 residues in the CDR3. With 5 bases clipped from V and 9 bases from J, the junction kept 10 bases outside the gene matches. From germline, CDR1 is SQVTM and CDR2 ANQGSEA. The CDR3: CSVPPKGTSGRGEQFF. In DNA, the CDR3 is TGCAGCGTTCCACCTAAGGGGACTAGCGGGAGGGGTGAGCAGTTCTTC.

This clone was picked up a small number of times. The chain couples TRBV6-1 to TRBJ2-2; 7 bases align to TRBD1. The CDR3 runs to 14 residues. V lost 5 bases, J lost 4 bases, and 4 bases stayed unmatched. Germline loops: CDR1 MNHNS, CDR2 SASEGT. The chain's CDR3 is CASSSPGGTGELFF. The CDR3 DNA sequence: TGTGCCAGCAGTTCCCCAGGGGGCACCGGGGAGCTGTTTTTT.

This clone has more than one count but fewer than ten. V is TRBV11-2 and J is TRBJ2-7; 7 bases align to TRBD1. This CDR3 is built from 16 residues. V gave up 1 base and J gave up 6 bases; unmatched junction bases: 12. CDR1 and CDR2 from the germline V gene are SGHAT and FQNNGV. CDR3 sequence reads: CASSLGIARGGSEQYF. The CDR3 DNA is TGTGCCAGCAGCTTAGGGATTGCGCGAGGGGGCAGCGAGCAGTACTTC.

J is TRBJ2-1 and V is TRBV2, with 7 bases fitting TRBD2. V gave up 3 bases and J gave up 7 bases; unmatched junction bases: 6. The germline V gene has CDR1 SNHLY and CDR2 FYNNEI. The CDR3 covers 14 residues. The DNA of the CDR3 is TGTGCCAGCAGTGACCTAGCGGAAGGGAATGAGCAGTTCTTC. It codes for CASSDLAEGNEQFF.

The CDR3 DNA reads as TGTGCCATCTGGGACCGCACTGAAGCTTTCTTT. Amino acid sequence: CAIWDRTEAFF. The V call is TRBV10-3, the J call TRBJ1-1; D is perhaps TRBD1 (5 bases). V lost 8 bases to trimming and J lost 4 bases, with 8 bases between them. The germline CDR1 and CDR2 sequences are ENHRY and SYGVKD. The CDR3 is 11 residues long.